A single T cell receptor beta chain is shown here with its context. Assay used: immunoSEQ multiplex PCR; TCRdb lists only in-frame clones, some missing. The repertoire holds under 85,000 clones, with around 92% as singletons. Germline-derived CDR1 and CDR2 are SGHTA and FQGTGA. This CDR3 region has 13 residues. Trimming stripped 0 bases from V and 6 bases from J, with 9 bases between. This record comes from a study of technical replicates of blood from a handful of donors. The receptor's source is a human donor in good health. The material sequenced was T cells isolated from PBMCs. The chain is built from TRBV7-3 and TRBJ2-7; D is possibly TRBD1 (5 bases). CDR3 nucleotide sequence: TGTGCCAGCAGCTTAACAGGGGTCGGCGAGCAGTACTTC. It codes for CASSLTGVGEQYF.